The 13 T cell receptor beta chains in this list originate from one sample, sequenced in a study of blood T cell repertoires in COVID-19. Sequencing was performed with immunoSEQ multiplex PCR; in TCRdb, only in-frame clones are kept and a portion is missing. The profile shows roughly 120,000 clones, 85% of them singletons. The sample consisted of peripheral blood. These receptor sequences come from a human donor in a cohort sampled during active COVID-19.

The gene calls are TRBV6-5 and TRBJ1-2, with D possibly TRBD1 on 6 matching bases. The V end was cut by 5 bases, the J end by 3 bases, with 13 bases between. This CDR3 is built from 14 residues. Germline loops: CDR1 MNHEY, CDR2 SVGAGI. This CDR3 reads CASSPRGSHYGYTF. DNA of the CDR3: TGTGCCAGCAGTCCTAGGGGGTCCCACTATGGCTACACCTTC.

The rearrangement uses TRBV7-3 and TRBJ1-1; perhaps TRBD1 as D (6 bases). Germline V gives CDR1 SGHTA, CDR2 FQGTGA. Trimming shortened V by 4 bases and J by 7 bases, and 16 bases separated the two germline ends. The CDR3 sequence is 14 residues long. CDR3 sequence reads: CASSSRLGAGEAFF. The CDR3 DNA follows: TGTGCCAGCAGCTCAAGATTGGGGGCGGGTGAAGCTTTCTTT.

This clone was recorded only once. This chain uses TRBV5-1 with TRBJ2-4, with D possibly being TRBD2 (6 bases). CDR3 size: 16 residues. The germline V and J ends were trimmed by 1 base and 6 bases, with 17 bases remaining between them. Germline CDR1 and CDR2: SGHRS and YFSETQ. The CDR3 DNA reads as TGCGCCAGCAGCTTGCGGGCAGTGGGGGGAGTAAACATTCAGTACTTC. This sequence encodes CASSLRAVGGVNIQYF.

The chain's CDR3 is CASSLGRGLYEQYF. DNA for the CDR3: TGTGCCAGCAGCTTGGGCAGGGGGCTATACGAGCAGTACTTC. The chain links TRBV11-3 to TRBJ2-7; 8 bases align to TRBD1. Unmatched junction bases numbered 5, after V lost 3 bases and J lost 4 bases. The length of the CDR3 is 14 residues. Germline V gene data show CDR1 as SGHNT and CDR2 as YENEEA.

The CDR3 loop reads CASSETYEQYF. The DNA for the CDR3 is TGTGCCAGCAGTGAAACATACGAGCAGTACTTC. This chain links TRBV2 with TRBJ2-7; no definite D call. CDR1 is SNHLY, CDR2 FYNNEI, per germline. The CDR3 consists of 11 residues. V was pared by 2 bases and J by 4 bases, with 3 bases between.

A few counts support this clone. The rearrangement joins TRBV25-1 to TRBJ2-7, with 10 bases identical to TRBD1. Germline trimming cut 3 bases from V and 7 bases from J; bases unmatched to any gene: 9. The CDR3 covers 15 residues. Germline V lookup: CDR1 MGHDK, CDR2 SYGVNS. CDR3 nucleotides: TGTGCCAGCAGTGATCTCGGACAGGGGGTTGAAGAGCAGTACTTC. Translated, it gives CASSDLGQGVEEQYF.

CDR3 protein: CASSLGTGTGNTIYF. The CDR3 DNA reads TGTGCCAGCAGCCTCGGGACAGGGACTGGAAACACCATATATTTT. This chain joins TRBV3-1 (or the pseudogene TRBV3-2) and TRBJ1-3, with 9 positions matching TRBD1. This CDR3 is built from 15 residues. The trim removed 4 bases at V and 2 bases at J, leaving 3 bases unmatched. Germline loops: CDR1 LGHDT, CDR2 YNNKEL (reference sequence).

This chain uses TRBV6-2 or TRBV6-3 with TRBJ2-7, with a possible D match to TRBD1 (6 bases). V was pared by 3 bases and J by 4 bases, with 19 bases between. The CDR3 contains 16 residues. Germline V lookup: CDR1 MNHEY, CDR2 SVGEGT. The CDR3, as DNA: TGTGCCAGCAGTTATTCCCGGACAGCAAAGAAATACGAGCAGTACTTC. Amino acid sequence: CASSYSRTAKKYEQYF.

The table lists this clone with a few counts. The chain employs TRBV5-4 and TRBJ2-2; D remains ambiguous. The germline gives CDR1 SGHNT, CDR2 YYREEE (reference sequence). This CDR3 has 11 amino acids. The V end was cut by 2 bases, the J end by 7 bases, with 3 bases between. The CDR3 is CASSFHGELFF. In DNA, the CDR3 is TGTGCCAGCAGCTTCCACGGGGAGCTGTTTTTT. Variable domain in full (rest from reference TRBV5-4 and TRBJ2-2): ETGVTQSPTHLIKTRGQQVTLRCSSQSGHNTVSWYQQALGQGPQFIFQYYREEENGRGNFPPRFSGLQFPNYSSELNVNALELDDSALYLCASSFHGELFFGEGSRLTVL.

The rearrangement uses TRBV7-2 and TRBJ2-1; TRBD2 agrees at 10 bases. Unmatched junction bases numbered 6, after V lost 5 bases and J lost 2 bases. CDR3 length: 16 amino acids. Germline-derived CDR1 and CDR2 are SGHTA and FQGNSA. The CDR3 coding sequence is TGTGCCAGCAGCCTCCACAGCGGGGGGGCCTACAATGAGCAGTTCTTC. It codes for CASSLHSGGAYNEQFF. The full variable domain, completed using reference TRBV7-2 and TRBJ2-1, is GAGVSQSPSNKVTEKGKDVELRCDPISGHTALYWYRQSLGQGLEFLIYFQGNSAPDKSGLPSDRFSAERTGGSVSTLTIQRTQQEDSAVYLCASSLHSGGAYNEQFFGPGTRLTVL.

The gene calls are TRBV23-1 and TRBJ1-1; D perhaps matches TRBD1 (6 bases). TRBV23-1 is an ORF, with its function uncertain. The CDR3 sequence is 14 residues long. V gave up 6 bases and J gave up 0 bases, with 11 bases separating them. CDR3 in DNA: TGCGCCAGCAGAATGGACAGAATGAACACTGAAGCTTTCTTT. As protein: CASRMDRMNTEAFF.

The chain is built from TRBV19 and TRBJ2-7; D may be TRBD2 (5 bases). The CDR3 has 13 amino acids. V was trimmed by 2 bases and J by 6 bases, leaving 11 bases between them. CDR1 is LNHDA and CDR2 is SQIVND in the germline V gene (reference sequence). Here the CDR3 reads CASSIHREVEQYF. CDR3 DNA: TGTGCCAGTAGTATACACCGGGAAGTCGAGCAGTACTTC.

The chain recombines TRBV5-5 with TRBJ1-1, with a possible D match to TRBD1 (5 bases). This CDR3 spans 17 amino acids. Trimming pared 1 base from V and 4 bases from J, leaving 20 bases between. The germline V gene encodes CDR1 SGHKS and CDR2 YYEKEE (reference sequence). CDR3 bases: TGTGCCAGCAGCTTGCGCGGGACCGGGTCTGGTAGCACTGAAGCTTTCTTT. Translating it yields CASSLRGTGSGSTEAFF.